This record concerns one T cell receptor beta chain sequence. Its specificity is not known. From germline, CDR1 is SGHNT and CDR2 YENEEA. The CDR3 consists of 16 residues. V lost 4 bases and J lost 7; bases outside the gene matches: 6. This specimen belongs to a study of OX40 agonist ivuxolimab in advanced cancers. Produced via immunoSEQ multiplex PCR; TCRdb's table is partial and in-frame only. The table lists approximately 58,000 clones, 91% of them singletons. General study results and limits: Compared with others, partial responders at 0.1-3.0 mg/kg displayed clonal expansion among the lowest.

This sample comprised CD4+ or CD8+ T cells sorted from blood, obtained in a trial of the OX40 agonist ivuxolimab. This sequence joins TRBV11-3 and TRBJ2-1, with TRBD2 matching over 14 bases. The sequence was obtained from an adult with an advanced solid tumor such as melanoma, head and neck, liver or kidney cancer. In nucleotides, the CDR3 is TGTGCCAGCAGCTCGACTAGCGGGAGGGCCTGGAATGAGCAGTTCTTC. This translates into CASSSTSGRAWNEQFF.